One sample yielded the 15 T cell receptor beta chains listed below, sequenced in a study of CD4 T cells in relation to SARS-CoV-2 and coronaviruses. No antigen has been assigned to these receptors. Clones were sequenced by immunoSEQ multiplex PCR, and TCRdb holds only the in-frame ones, with some missing. Of about 36,000 clones in the sample, around three quarters were seen once. The sequenced sample was memory CD4+ T cells from PBMCs, cultured in vitro. These receptor sequences come from an adult with COVID-19.

This chain links TRBV30 with TRBJ2-3; 11 bases line up with TRBD1. The length of the CDR3 is 14 residues. V lost 3 bases to trimming and J lost 1 base; unmatched junction nucleotides: 0. CDR1 is GTSNPN and CDR2 is SVGIG in the germline V gene (reference sequence). As DNA, the CDR3 is TGTGCCTGGAGGGACAGGGGGCGCACAGATACGCAGTATTTT. It translates to CAWRDRGRTDTQYF.

The chain employs TRBV15 and TRBJ1-1; D gene unclear. CDR1 and CDR2 from the germline V gene are LNHNV and YYDKDF (reference sequence). Between the trimmed V and J ends, which lost 5 bases and 5 bases, there was a span of 9 bases. The CDR3 sequence is 12 residues long. The CDR3 region is CATSSRGTEAFF. In DNA, the CDR3 is TGTGCCACCAGCTCGCGGGGTACTGAAGCTTTCTTT.

V and J are TRBV7-2 and TRBJ2-5, with TRBD2 identical over 15 bases. J was trimmed by 2 bases and V by 5 bases; bases with no gene match: 6. The V gene's germline CDR1 is SGHTA and CDR2 FQGNSA. The CDR3 runs to 17 residues. CDR3: CASSLGLAGGGQETQYF. CDR3 DNA sequence: TGTGCCAGCAGCCTGGGACTAGCGGGAGGTGGACAAGAGACCCAGTACTTC.

This clone has just a few counts. The genes are TRBV5-8 and TRBJ2-2, with 9 nucleotides matching TRBD1. Per germline, CDR1 SGHTS and CDR2 YDEGEE. V was pared by 6 bases and J by 6 bases, with 9 bases of the junction left unmatched. The CDR3 has 15 amino acids. Here the CDR3 reads CASTIGTGFSGELFF. As DNA, the CDR3 is TGTGCCAGCACTATCGGGACAGGGTTCTCCGGGGAGCTGTTTTTT.

This clone was counted only a few times. This chain uses TRBV19 with TRBJ2-5; D gene unclear. This CDR3 is built from 12 residues. Germline V gene lookup returns CDR1 LNHDA and CDR2 SQIVND (reference sequence). V shed 6 bases and J shed 2 bases, with 7 bases lying between them. For the CDR3, the DNA is TGTGCCAGTAGAGTTGGACAAGAGACCCAGTACTTC. It specifies CASRVGQETQYF.

The J gene is TRBJ1-2, the V gene TRBV3-1 (or the pseudogene TRBV3-2); D is possibly TRBD1 (5 bases). The length of the CDR3 is 16 residues. Germline V gene sequence: CDR1 LGHDT, CDR2 YNNKEL (reference sequence). Trimming shortened V by 2 bases and J by 7 bases, and 20 bases separated the two germline ends. The CDR3 loop reads CASSQRQTSSMVGYTF. CDR3 sequence (DNA): TGTGCCAGCAGCCAACGACAGACAAGCTCTATGGTTGGCTACACCTTC.

The V gene is TRBV15, the J gene TRBJ2-7; tentatively, D is TRBD2 (5 bases). Trimming pared 1 base from V and 4 bases from J, leaving 11 bases between. Looked up from germline, CDR1 is LNHNV and CDR2 is YYDKDF (reference sequence). The CDR3 sequence is 14 residues long. The DNA for the CDR3 is TGTGCCACCAGCAGAGGGACCCGAGGGTACGAGCAGTACTTC. Its translation is CATSRGTRGYEQYF.

This clone was counted a few times. The chain uses TRBV7-9 and TRBJ2-7; 9 bases are shared with TRBD1. Germline V gives CDR1 SEHNR, CDR2 FQNEAQ (reference sequence). V was clipped by 1 base and J by 0 bases; unmatched bases: 4. This CDR3 has 16 residues. Here the CDR3 reads CASSLGVGQGSYEQYF. For the CDR3, the DNA is TGTGCCAGCAGCTTAGGCGTGGGACAGGGCTCCTACGAGCAGTACTTC.

The gene calls are TRBV7-9 and TRBJ2-5; 7 nucleotides agree with TRBD2. CDR3 length equals 12 residues. Trimming at V came to 5 bases and at J to 5 bases, leaving 2 bases not matched to a gene. Per germline, CDR1 SEHNR and CDR2 FQNEAQ (reference sequence). The CDR3 loop is CASSPAGETQYF. CDR3 sequence (DNA): TGTGCCAGCAGCCCAGCGGGGGAGACCCAGTACTTC.

The genes are TRBV28 and TRBJ1-2; possibly TRBD1 for D (5 bases). With 2 bases removed from V and 8 bases from J, the gap between germline ends came to 9 bases. Germline-derived CDR1 and CDR2 are MDHEN and SYDVKM. The CDR3 is 12 residues long. CDR3 amino acids: CASSLQGWGYTF. CDR3 DNA sequence: TGTGCCAGCAGTTTACAGGGTTGGGGCTACACCTTC.

There are a few counts of this clone. J is TRBJ1-5 and V is TRBV4-2, with D perhaps matching TRBD1 (6 bases). V shed 2 bases and J shed 4 bases, with 15 bases lying between them. This CDR3 has 16 amino acids. Germline lookup yields CDR1 LGHNA and CDR2 YNFKEQ. CDR3 in DNA: TGTGCCAGCAGCCAACAACAAGACAGGCCTAATCAGCCCCAGCATTTT. This translates into CASSQQQDRPNQPQHF.

This chain uses TRBV6-5 with TRBJ1-1, with D tentatively TRBD1 (5 bases). The germline gives CDR1 MNHEY, CDR2 SVGAGI. Trimming pared 6 bases from V and 1 base from J, leaving 9 bases between. The CDR3 runs to 13 residues. CDR3 in amino acids: CASRVGPNTEAFF. The CDR3 DNA reads TGTGCCAGCAGGGTGGGGCCGAACACTGAAGCTTTCTTT.

In its sample, this clone was seen a few times. The chain combines TRBV6-4 with TRBJ2-3; 11 bases fit TRBD2. Germline lookup yields CDR1 MRHNA and CDR2 SNTAGT. This CDR3 region has 15 residues. Germline trimming cut 0 bases from V and 4 bases from J; bases unmatched to any gene: 0. The CDR3 DNA reads TGTGCCAGCAGTGACTCACTAGCGGGAGCAGATACGCAGTATTTT. Translation: CASSDSLAGADTQYF.

J is TRBJ1-5 and V is TRBV19, with 7 bases that match TRBD1. Germline V gives CDR1 LNHDA, CDR2 SQIVND (reference sequence). With 2 bases clipped from V and 1 base from J, the junction kept 8 bases outside the gene matches. The CDR3 extends over 17 amino acids. The CDR3, as DNA: TGTGCCAGTAGTATAAAGACAGGGACCCCAAGCAATCAGCCCCAGCATTTT. It yields the protein CASSIKTGTPSNQPQHF. Looking up the rest from reference TRBV19 and TRBJ1-5 gives the full variable domain: DGGITQSPKYLFRKEGQNVTLSCEQNLNHDAMYWYRQDPGQGLRLIYYSQIVNDFQKGDIAEGYSVSREKKESFPLTVTSAQKNPTAFYLCASSIKTGTPSNQPQHFGDGTRLSIL.

This chain uses TRBV5-4 with TRBJ2-3; D is perhaps TRBD2 (5 bases). CDR3 length: 16 residues. The ends were cut back, 5 bases at V and 0 bases at J, with 16 bases in the middle. The germline gives CDR1 SGHNT, CDR2 YYREEE (reference sequence). This CDR3 reads CASSPTSWTSTDTQYF. The CDR3 DNA is TGTGCCAGCAGTCCAACGAGCTGGACTAGCACAGATACGCAGTATTTT.